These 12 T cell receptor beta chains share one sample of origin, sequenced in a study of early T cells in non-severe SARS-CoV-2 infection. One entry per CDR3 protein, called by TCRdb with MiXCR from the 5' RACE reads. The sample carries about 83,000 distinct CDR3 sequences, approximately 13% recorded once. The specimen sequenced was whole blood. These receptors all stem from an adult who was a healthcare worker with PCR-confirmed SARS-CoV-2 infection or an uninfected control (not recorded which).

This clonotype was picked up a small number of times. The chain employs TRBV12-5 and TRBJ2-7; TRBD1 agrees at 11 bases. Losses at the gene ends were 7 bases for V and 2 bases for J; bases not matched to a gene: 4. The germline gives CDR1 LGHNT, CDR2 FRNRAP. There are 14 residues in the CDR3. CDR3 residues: CASVTDRGPYEQYF. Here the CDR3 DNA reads TGTGCTAGTGTTACGGACAGGGGGCCCTACGAGCAGTACTTC.

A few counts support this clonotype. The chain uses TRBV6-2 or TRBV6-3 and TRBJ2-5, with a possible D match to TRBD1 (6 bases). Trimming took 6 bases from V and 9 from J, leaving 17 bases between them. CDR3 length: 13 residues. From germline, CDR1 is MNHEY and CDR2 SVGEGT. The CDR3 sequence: CASSPPGANSQYF. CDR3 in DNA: TGTGCCAGCAGCCCCCCAGGGGCGAACTCCCAGTACTTC.

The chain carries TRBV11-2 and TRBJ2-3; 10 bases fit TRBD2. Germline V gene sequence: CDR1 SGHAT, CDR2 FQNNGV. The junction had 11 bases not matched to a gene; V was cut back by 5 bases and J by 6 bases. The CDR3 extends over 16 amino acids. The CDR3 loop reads CASSPGLAAGVDTQYF. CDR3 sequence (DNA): TGTGCCAGCAGCCCCGGACTAGCGGCAGGAGTGGATACGCAGTATTTT.

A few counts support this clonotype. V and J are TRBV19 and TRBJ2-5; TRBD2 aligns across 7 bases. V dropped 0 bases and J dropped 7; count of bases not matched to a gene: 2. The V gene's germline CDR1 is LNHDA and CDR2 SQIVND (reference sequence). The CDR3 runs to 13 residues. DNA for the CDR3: TGTGCCAGTAGTATAGACCGGGGGGTGACCCAGTACTTC. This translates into CASSIDRGVTQYF.

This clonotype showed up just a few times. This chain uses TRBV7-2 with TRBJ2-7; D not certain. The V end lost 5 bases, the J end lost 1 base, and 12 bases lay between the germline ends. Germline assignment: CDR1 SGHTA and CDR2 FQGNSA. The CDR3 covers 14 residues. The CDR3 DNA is TGTGCCAGCAGCCGACTGGTTGGTTCCTACGAGCAGTACTTC. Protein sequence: CASSRLVGSYEQYF.

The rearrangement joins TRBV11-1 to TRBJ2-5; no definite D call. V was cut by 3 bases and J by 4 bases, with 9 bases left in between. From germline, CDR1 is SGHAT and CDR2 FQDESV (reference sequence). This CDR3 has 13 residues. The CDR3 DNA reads TGTGCCAGCAGCTTTTCGGTGGGAGAGACCCAGTACTTC. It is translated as CASSFSVGETQYF.

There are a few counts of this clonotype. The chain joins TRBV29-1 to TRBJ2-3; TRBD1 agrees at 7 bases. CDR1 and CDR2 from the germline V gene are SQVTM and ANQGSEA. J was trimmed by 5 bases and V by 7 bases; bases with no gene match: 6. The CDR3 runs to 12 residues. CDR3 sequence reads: CSGLQGLDTQYF. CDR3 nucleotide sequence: TGCAGCGGCTTACAGGGGTTAGATACGCAGTATTTT.

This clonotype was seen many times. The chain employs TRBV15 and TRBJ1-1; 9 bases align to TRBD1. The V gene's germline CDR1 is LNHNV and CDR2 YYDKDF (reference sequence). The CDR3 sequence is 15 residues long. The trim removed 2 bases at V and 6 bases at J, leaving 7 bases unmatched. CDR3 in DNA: TGTGCCACCAGCAGACCGACAGGGGGTTACGCTGAAGCTTTCTTT. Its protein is CATSRPTGGYAEAFF.

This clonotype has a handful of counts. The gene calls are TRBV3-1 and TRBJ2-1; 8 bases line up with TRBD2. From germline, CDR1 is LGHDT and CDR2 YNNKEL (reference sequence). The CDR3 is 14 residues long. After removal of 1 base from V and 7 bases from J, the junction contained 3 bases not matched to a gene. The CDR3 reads CASSQAASGNEQFF. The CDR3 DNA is TGTGCCAGCAGCCAAGCTGCTAGCGGGAATGAGCAGTTCTTC.

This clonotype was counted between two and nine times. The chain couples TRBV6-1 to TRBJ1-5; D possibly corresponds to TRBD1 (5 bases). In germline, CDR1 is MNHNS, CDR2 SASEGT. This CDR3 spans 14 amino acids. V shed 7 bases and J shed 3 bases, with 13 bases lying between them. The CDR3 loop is CASMPGRINQPQHF. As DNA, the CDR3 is TGTGCCAGCATGCCGGGACGGATCAATCAGCCCCAGCATTTT.

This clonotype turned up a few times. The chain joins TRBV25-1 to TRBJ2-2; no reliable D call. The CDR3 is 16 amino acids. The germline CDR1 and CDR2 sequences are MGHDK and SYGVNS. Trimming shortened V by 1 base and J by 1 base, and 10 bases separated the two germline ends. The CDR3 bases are TGTGCCAGCAGTGAATGGCGACAAATGAACACCGGGGAGCTGTTTTTT. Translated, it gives CASSEWRQMNTGELFF.

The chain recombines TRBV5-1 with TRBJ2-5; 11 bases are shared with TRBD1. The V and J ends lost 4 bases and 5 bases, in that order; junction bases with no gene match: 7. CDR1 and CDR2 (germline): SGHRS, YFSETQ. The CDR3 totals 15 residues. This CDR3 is CASSTWDRGDETQYF. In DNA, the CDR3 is TGCGCCAGCAGCACGTGGGACAGGGGGGATGAGACCCAGTACTTC.